This passage covers 24 T cell receptor beta chains from one sample sequenced in a study of CD8 T cells in ankylosing spondylitis. Study results and limitations: Ankylosing spondylitis blood appeared to be characterized by a TCR beta motif of about 8 highly homologous variants.

Antigens of these TCRs are unknown. TCRdb analysed the 5' RACE reads with MiXCR anew, one entry per CDR3 protein. The table records around 490,000 distinct CDR3 sequences, about 5.4% of them present only once. Sequencing was performed on blood, either unsorted or a sorted T cell fraction (not recorded which). The receptors stem from a male donor with ankylosing spondylitis.

The V and J genes are TRBV7-2 and TRBJ2-7, with a possible D match to TRBD2 (6 bases). Germline CDR1 SGHTA, CDR2 FQGNSA. There are 15 residues in the CDR3. The V end lost 3 bases, the J end lost 7 bases, and 19 bases lay between the germline ends. CDR3 sequence: CASSFSGTLEGEQYF. CDR3 nucleotide sequence: TGTGCCAGCAGCTTTTCCGGGACTCTAGAAGGGGAGCAGTACTTC.

This clonotype was seen only a few times. V usage is TRBV4-1 and J usage is TRBJ2-3; the match to TRBD1 covers 8 bases. This CDR3 region has 17 residues. Germline V gene lookup returns CDR1 MGHRA and CDR2 YSYEKL. Unmatched junction bases numbered 11, after V lost 3 bases and J lost 3 bases. The CDR3 region has the DNA TGCGCCAGCAGCCACTACGACAGGGGCCGGTGGACAGATACGCAGTATTTT. It encodes CASSHYDRGRWTDTQYF.

This clonotype was seen at least ten times. The genes are TRBV12-5 and TRBJ2-1; TRBD2 is a possible D gene (5 bases). The V gene lost 1 base and the J gene lost 12 bases, with 10 bases spanning the gap. Germline V gives CDR1 LGHNT, CDR2 FRNRAP. The CDR3 spans 12 residues. The chain's CDR3 is CASGLATSRQFF. DNA for the CDR3: TGTGCTAGTGGTTTGGCAACTAGTCGGCAGTTCTTC.

V gene TRBV7-6 combines with J gene TRBJ2-5; D unclear. The CDR3 sequence is 13 residues long. Trimming pared 2 bases from V and 3 bases from J, leaving 7 bases between. Germline assignment: CDR1 SGHVS and CDR2 FNYEAQ. CDR3 residues: CASSLLYEETQYF. CDR3 DNA: TGTGCCAGCAGCTTACTCTATGAAGAGACCCAGTACTTC.

The chain uses TRBV27 and TRBJ2-3, with D perhaps assigned TRBD1 or TRBD2 (5 bases each). The CDR3 loop spans 15 amino acids. Per germline, CDR1 MNHEY and CDR2 SMNVEV (reference sequence). Trimming removed 5 bases at V and 0 bases at J, with 12 bases between. CDR3 nucleotide sequence: TGTGCCAGCAGTACCCCCGGGACGAGCACAGATACGCAGTATTTT. This codes for CASSTPGTSTDTQYF.

The chain links TRBV5-1 to TRBJ1-1; 7 nucleotides line up with TRBD1. The CDR3 is 14 amino acids. Trimming took 4 bases from V and 0 from J; bases not matched to a gene: 3. The V gene's germline CDR1 is SGHRS and CDR2 YFSETQ. The CDR3 reads CASSGGQLNTEAFF. In DNA, the CDR3 is TGCGCCAGCAGCGGGGGACAGCTGAACACTGAAGCTTTCTTT.

The chain combines TRBV5-1 with TRBJ1-2; maybe TRBD1 (5 bases). The V gene lost 0 bases and the J gene lost 0 bases, with 9 bases spanning the gap. The CDR3 sequence is 15 residues long. Germline V gene data show CDR1 as SGHRS and CDR2 as YFSETQ. CDR3 protein: CASSLGTLPNYGYTF. CDR3 in DNA: TGCGCCAGCAGCTTGGGGACACTTCCTAACTATGGCTACACCTTC. Drawing the rest from reference TRBV5-1 and TRBJ1-2, the complete variable domain is KAGVTQTPRYLIKTRGQQVTLSCSPISGHRSVSWYQQTPGQGLQFLFEYFSETQRNKGNFPGRFSGRQFSNSRSEMNVSTLELGDSALYLCASSLGTLPNYGYTFGSGTRLTVV.

This clonotype was detected many times. The rearrangement uses TRBV7-8 and TRBJ1-4; 9 bases align to TRBD1. Germline trimming cut 5 bases from V and 7 bases from J; bases unmatched to any gene: 8. The germline gives CDR1 SGHVS, CDR2 FQNEAQ. The CDR3 sequence is 15 residues long. The CDR3 sequence: CASSGGTGYFEKLFF. CDR3 DNA sequence: TGTGCCAGCAGCGGGGGGACAGGGTATTTTGAAAAACTGTTTTTT.

This clonotype was detected ten times or more. The chain couples TRBV3-1 to TRBJ1-1; D remains unclear. Between the trimmed V and J ends, which lost 0 bases and 1 base, there was a span of 9 bases. The germline V gene has CDR1 LGHDT and CDR2 YNNKEL (reference sequence). The CDR3 is 15 residues long. The CDR3 region is CASSQDARPNTEAFF. The CDR3 DNA follows: TGTGCCAGCAGCCAAGATGCCCGCCCGAACACTGAAGCTTTCTTT. The variable domain in full, completed from reference TRBV3-1 and TRBJ1-1, reads DTAVSQTPKYLVTQMGNDKSIKCEQNLGHDTMYWYKQDSKKFLKIMFSYNNKELIINETVPNRFSPKSPDKAHLNLHINSLELGDSAVYFCASSQDARPNTEAFFGQGTRLTVV.

This clonotype occurred many times. The genes are TRBV4-1 and TRBJ2-7; the match to TRBD1 covers 9 bases. The CDR3 spans 15 residues. Looked up from germline, CDR1 is MGHRA and CDR2 is YSYEKL. J lost 4 bases, V lost 3 bases, and 7 bases had no gene match. This chain's CDR3 is CASSHPTGGLYEQYF. The CDR3, as DNA: TGCGCCAGCAGCCACCCGACAGGGGGGTTATACGAGCAGTACTTC.

The V call is TRBV2, the J call TRBJ2-3; 10 positions match TRBD2. The CDR3 is 17 amino acids. Germline V CDR1 and CDR2: SNHLY, FYNNEI. Trimming cost V 6 bases and J 4 bases; bases outside gene matches: 13. The CDR3 DNA sequence: TGTGCCAGCAGCCGAACCTTAGCGGGAGGACAAGCAGATACGCAGTATTTT. Its protein is CASSRTLAGGQADTQYF.

In this sample, this clonotype turned up many times. This sequence joins TRBV5-1 and TRBJ2-3, with TRBD2 matching over 8 bases. Germline V gives CDR1 SGHRS, CDR2 YFSETQ. The junction had 5 bases not matched to a gene; V was cut back by 4 bases and J by 4 bases. The length of the CDR3 is 14 residues. CDR3 coding DNA: TGCGCCAGCAGCGCGGGACTAGGAGCAGATACGCAGTATTTT. Translated, it gives CASSAGLGADTQYF.

This clonotype has at least ten counts. The chain has TRBV2 and TRBJ2-5; D is uncertain. CDR1 is SNHLY, CDR2 FYNNEI, per germline. The CDR3 consists of 15 residues. Trimming took 5 bases from V and 3 from J, leaving 16 bases between them. CDR3 DNA sequence: TGTGCCAGCAGTCTAGAGGCGGCGGCGAAAGAGACCCAGTACTTC. Its translation is CASSLEAAAKETQYF.

Ten or more counts support this clonotype. The chain is built from TRBV20-1 and TRBJ1-5, with D maybe TRBD1 (6 bases). The CDR3 spans 14 residues. Trimming shortened V by 1 base and J by 5 bases, and 12 bases separated the two germline ends. CDR1 DFQATT and CDR2 SNEGSKA come from the germline V gene (reference sequence). The CDR3 sequence: CSARADSGDQPQHF. For the CDR3, the DNA is TGCAGTGCTAGAGCGGACAGCGGGGATCAGCCCCAGCATTTT.

Details on this clonotype: Given a much more abundant clone one base away, this may be a read error. The chain is built from TRBV4-3 and TRBJ2-2, with D tentatively TRBD1 or TRBD2 (5 bases each). The CDR3 consists of 16 residues. CDR1 LGHNA and CDR2 YSLEER come from the germline V gene. The germline V and J ends were trimmed by 4 bases and 6 bases, with 18 bases remaining between them. CDR3 sequence (DNA): TGCGCCAGCAGCCCCCTTGGGGGAGTAGCGCCCGGGGAGCTGTTTTTT. Translated: CASSPLGGVAPGELFF.

This clonotype has ten or more counts. The chain recombines TRBV7-2 with TRBJ2-7; the D is unclear. The ends were cut back, 5 bases at V and 0 bases at J, with 14 bases in the middle. Germline lookup yields CDR1 SGHTA and CDR2 FQGNSA. This CDR3 is 15 amino acids long. CDR3 nucleotide sequence: TGTGCCAGCAGCCATTTATCCGCCGGCTCCTACGAGCAGTACTTC. Translating it yields CASSHLSAGSYEQYF.

This clonotype was picked up many times. The chain has TRBV12-3 or TRBV12-4 and TRBJ2-1; 7 bases align to TRBD2. V lost 3 bases and J lost 3; bases outside the gene matches: 2. The CDR3 extends over 14 amino acids. In DNA, the CDR3 is TGTGCCAGCAGTTTCAGGACTAGCTACAATGAGCAGTTCTTC. This encodes CASSFRTSYNEQFF.

This clonotype has a count of ten or more. J is TRBJ2-7 and V is TRBV4-2; D ambiguous. The CDR3 is made up of 12 amino acids. In germline, CDR1 is LGHNA, CDR2 YNFKEQ. Trimming removed 4 bases from V and 6 bases from J, with 10 bases in between. The CDR3 DNA reads TGTGCCAGCAGCCTCGGATGGGGCGAGCAGTACTTC. Translation: CASSLGWGEQYF.

The chain links TRBV4-3 to TRBJ2-7, with 10 bases matching TRBD2. Germline V CDR1 and CDR2: LGHNA, YSLEER. V lost 0 bases and J lost 4; bases outside the gene matches: 18. The CDR3 has 20 amino acids. As DNA, the CDR3 is TGCGCCAGCAGCCAAGAATGGGGGGGTAGGTCTAGCGGGAGCCTTTACGAGCAGTACTTC. Translated: CASSQEWGGRSSGSLYEQYF.

This clonotype was found many times. The V call is TRBV10-1, the J call TRBJ2-5; 9 bases line up with TRBD1. CDR1 and CDR2 from the germline V gene are WNHNN and SYGVQD (reference sequence). The J segment lost 6 bases and the V segment lost 3 bases, leaving 5 bases of the junction unmatched. The CDR3 consists of 14 residues. CDR3 nucleotide sequence: TGCGCCAGCAGTGAAACAGGGGGCGAGAAGACCCAGTACTTC. It is translated as CASSETGGEKTQYF.

This clonotype was detected ten times or more. This chain links TRBV12-3 or TRBV12-4 with TRBJ2-1; 9 nucleotides line up with TRBD2. The trim removed 5 bases at V and 6 bases at J, leaving 11 bases unmatched. This CDR3 region has 16 residues. CDR3: CASSPSGLAGLNEQFF. CDR3 nucleotides: TGTGCCAGCAGTCCTTCGGGTCTAGCGGGACTCAATGAGCAGTTCTTC.

This clonotype has a count of ten or more. CDR3: CASKQSSYNEQFF. CDR3 coding DNA: TGTGCCAGCAAGCAGAGCTCCTACAATGAGCAGTTCTTC. V is TRBV6-2 or TRBV6-3 and J is TRBJ2-1, with D unclear. Germline CDR1 MNHEY, CDR2 SVGEGT. This CDR3 is 13 amino acids long. With 7 bases removed from V and 0 bases from J, the gap between germline ends came to 7 bases.

This clonotype was found many times. The chain recombines TRBV10-3 with TRBJ2-7; 9 positions agree with TRBD1. Germline V gene sequence: CDR1 ENHRY, CDR2 SYGVKD. The CDR3 loop spans 16 amino acids. V shed 4 bases and J 6 bases; nucleotides not matched to a gene: 13. The CDR3 DNA follows: TGTGCCATCAGTGGGAGAAACGGGACAGGGACATTCGAGCAGTACTTC. Protein sequence: CAISGRNGTGTFEQYF.

This clonotype was seen at least ten times. The chain is built from TRBV7-9 and TRBJ2-5; 8 bases match TRBD1. J was trimmed by 1 base and V by 1 base; bases with no gene match: 2. CDR3 size: 15 residues. The germline V gene encodes CDR1 SEHNR and CDR2 FQNEAQ (reference sequence). The CDR3 spells CASSLGQGTQETQYF. The CDR3 nucleotides are TGTGCCAGCAGCTTAGGACAGGGGACCCAAGAGACCCAGTACTTC. The full variable domain, completed using reference TRBV7-9 and TRBJ2-5, is DTGVSQNPRHKITKRGQNVTFRCDPISEHNRLYWYRQTLGQGPEFLTYFQNEAQLEKSRLLSDRFSAERPKGSFSTLEIQRTEQGDSAMYLCASSLGQGTQETQYFGPGTRLLVL.